The subject of this entry is one T cell receptor beta chain. Its antigen is still unknown. Germline-derived CDR1 and CDR2 are SGHTA and FQGTGA. Trimming stripped 2 bases from V and 0 bases from J, with 12 bases between. The CDR3 runs 16 residues. These data originate in a study of shared clonotypes between healthy human individuals. Sorted-subset replicate PCRs used around 200 ng DNA, approximately 27,000 T cell genomes. The method was immunoSEQ multiplex PCR; TCRdb's version includes in-frame clones alone and lacks a portion of them. The sample shows 2 million to 2.5 million clones, under 95% of them seen only once. The study, taken as a whole, reports: The authors sampled blood alone, and tissue repertoires likely differ. Larger richness was generally estimated for naive than memory subsets.

Splitting of CD4+ cells produced CD45RA+ naive and CD45RA-negative memory subsets. This sequence originates from a man younger than 35 in good health. Some clones in this sample may be carry-over from other donors' samples. The chain links TRBV7-3 to TRBJ2-3; possible D gene TRBD2, 6 bases. The sample was naive CD4+ T cells from PBMCs. Subset given: CD45RA+ positively selected. The chain's CDR3 is CASSLVSGPSTDTQYF. The CDR3 nucleotides read TGTGCCAGCAGCTTAGTTAGCGGTCCTAGCACAGATACGCAGTATTTT.